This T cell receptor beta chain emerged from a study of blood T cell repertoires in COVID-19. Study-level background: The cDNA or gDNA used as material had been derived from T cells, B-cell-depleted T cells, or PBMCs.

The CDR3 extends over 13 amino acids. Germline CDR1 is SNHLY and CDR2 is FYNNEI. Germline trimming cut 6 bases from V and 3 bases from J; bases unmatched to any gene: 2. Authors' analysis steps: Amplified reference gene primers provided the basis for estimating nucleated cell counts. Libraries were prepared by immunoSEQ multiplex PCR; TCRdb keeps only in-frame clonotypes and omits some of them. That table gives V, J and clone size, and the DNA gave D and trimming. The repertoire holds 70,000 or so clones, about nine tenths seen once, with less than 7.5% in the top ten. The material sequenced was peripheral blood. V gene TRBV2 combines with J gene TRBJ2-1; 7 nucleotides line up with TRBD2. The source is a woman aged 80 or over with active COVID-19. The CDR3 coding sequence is TGTGCCAGCAGCGGGGGGAACTACAATGAGCAGTTCTTC. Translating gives CASSGGNYNEQFF.